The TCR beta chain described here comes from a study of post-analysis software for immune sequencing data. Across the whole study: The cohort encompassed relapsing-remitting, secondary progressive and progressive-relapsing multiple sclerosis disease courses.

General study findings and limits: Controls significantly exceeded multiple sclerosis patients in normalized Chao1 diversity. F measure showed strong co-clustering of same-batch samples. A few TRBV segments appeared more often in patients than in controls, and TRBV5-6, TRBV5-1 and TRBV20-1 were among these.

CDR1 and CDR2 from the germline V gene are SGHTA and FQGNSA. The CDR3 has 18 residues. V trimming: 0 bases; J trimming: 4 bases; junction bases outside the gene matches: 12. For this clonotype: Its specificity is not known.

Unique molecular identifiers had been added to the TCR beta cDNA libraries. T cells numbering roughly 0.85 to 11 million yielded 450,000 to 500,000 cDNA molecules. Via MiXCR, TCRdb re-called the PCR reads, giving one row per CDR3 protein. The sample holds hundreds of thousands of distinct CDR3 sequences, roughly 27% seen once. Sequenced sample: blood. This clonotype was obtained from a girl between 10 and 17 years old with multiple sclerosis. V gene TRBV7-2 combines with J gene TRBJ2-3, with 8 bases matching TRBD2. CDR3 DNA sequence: TGTGCCAGCAGCTTAGCGAGATTTGGGCGGGAGGCCGCAGATACGCAGTATTTT. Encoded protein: CASSLARFGREAADTQYF.